This T cell receptor (beta chain) appears in the sequencing data of a study of shared clonotypes between healthy human individuals. Deep-level assay runs were performed. DNA at around 200 ng, 30,000 or so T cell genomes, went into sorted-subset replicate PCRs. Measured with immunoSEQ multiplex PCR; TCRdb has only the in-frame clones, and not every one. The sample has a few hundred thousand clones, around 97% seen once; the top ten hold roughly 0.055%. The specimen sequenced was naive CD4+ T cells sorted from blood. Noted subset: CD45RA+ positively selected. The sequence was obtained from a woman aged 25-40 years in good health.

The CDR3 loop reads CASSRDSREAQHF. The CDR3 bases are TGTGCCAGCTCGAGGGACAGTAGGGAAGCCCAGCATTTT. J is TRBJ1-5 and V is TRBV18; 7 bases match TRBD1. There are 13 residues in the CDR3. Looked up from germline, CDR1 is KGHSH and CDR2 is LQKENI. V lost 6 bases and J lost 11; bases outside the gene matches: 10.